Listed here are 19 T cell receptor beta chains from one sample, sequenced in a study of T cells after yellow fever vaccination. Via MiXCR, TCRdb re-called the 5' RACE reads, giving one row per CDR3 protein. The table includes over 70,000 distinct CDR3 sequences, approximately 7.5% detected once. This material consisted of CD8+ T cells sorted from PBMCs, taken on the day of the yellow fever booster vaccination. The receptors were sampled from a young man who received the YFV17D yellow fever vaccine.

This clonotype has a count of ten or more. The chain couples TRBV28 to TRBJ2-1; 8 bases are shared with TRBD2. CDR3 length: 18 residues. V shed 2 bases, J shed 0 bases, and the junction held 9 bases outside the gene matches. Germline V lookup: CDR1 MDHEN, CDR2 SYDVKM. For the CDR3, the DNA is TGTGCCAGCAGTTTACACGGCGGGAGGATCAGCTCCTACAATGAGCAGTTCTTC. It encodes CASSLHGGRISSYNEQFF.

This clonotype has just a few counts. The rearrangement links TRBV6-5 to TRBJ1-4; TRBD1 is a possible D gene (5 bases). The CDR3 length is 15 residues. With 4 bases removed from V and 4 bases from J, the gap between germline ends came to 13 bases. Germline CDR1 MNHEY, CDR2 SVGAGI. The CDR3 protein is CASSSAGTLNEKLFF. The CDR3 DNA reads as TGTGCCAGCAGTTCCGCCGGGACCCTTAATGAAAAACTGTTTTTT.

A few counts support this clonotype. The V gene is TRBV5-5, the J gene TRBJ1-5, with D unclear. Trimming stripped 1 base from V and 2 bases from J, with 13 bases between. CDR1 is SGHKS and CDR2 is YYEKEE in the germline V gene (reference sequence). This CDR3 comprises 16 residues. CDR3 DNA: TGTGCCAGCAGCTTGAGGCAGTTCGGGGGCAATCAGCCCCAGCATTTT. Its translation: CASSLRQFGGNQPQHF.

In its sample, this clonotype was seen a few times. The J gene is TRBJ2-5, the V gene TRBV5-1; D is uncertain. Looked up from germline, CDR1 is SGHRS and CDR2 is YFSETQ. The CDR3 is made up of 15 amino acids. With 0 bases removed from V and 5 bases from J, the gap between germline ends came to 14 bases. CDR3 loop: CASSLVVDFEETQYF. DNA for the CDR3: TGCGCCAGCAGCTTGGTGGTGGATTTTGAGGAGACCCAGTACTTC.

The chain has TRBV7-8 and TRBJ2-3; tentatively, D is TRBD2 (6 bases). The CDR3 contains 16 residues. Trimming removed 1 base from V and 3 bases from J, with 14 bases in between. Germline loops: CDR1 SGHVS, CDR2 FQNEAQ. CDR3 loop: CASSLELAAYTDTQYF. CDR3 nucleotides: TGTGCCAGCAGCTTAGAATTAGCGGCCTATACAGATACGCAGTATTTT.

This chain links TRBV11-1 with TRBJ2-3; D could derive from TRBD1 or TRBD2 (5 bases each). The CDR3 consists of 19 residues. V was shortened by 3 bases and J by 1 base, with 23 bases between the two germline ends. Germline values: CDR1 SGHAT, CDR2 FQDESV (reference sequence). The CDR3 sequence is CASSFVPDLPLGGTDTQYF. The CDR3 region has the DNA TGTGCCAGCAGCTTCGTCCCCGACTTGCCACTAGGGGGCACAGATACGCAGTATTTT.

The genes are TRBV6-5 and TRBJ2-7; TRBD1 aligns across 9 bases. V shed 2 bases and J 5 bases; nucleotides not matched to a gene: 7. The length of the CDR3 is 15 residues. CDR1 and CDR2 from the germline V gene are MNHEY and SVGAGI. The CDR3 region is CASSYGQGRTHEQYF. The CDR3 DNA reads TGTGCCAGCAGTTACGGACAGGGGAGGACCCACGAGCAGTACTTC.

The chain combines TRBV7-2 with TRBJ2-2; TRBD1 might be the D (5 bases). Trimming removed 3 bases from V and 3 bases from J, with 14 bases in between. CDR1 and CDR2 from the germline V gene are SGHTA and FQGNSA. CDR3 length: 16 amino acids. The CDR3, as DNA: TGTGCCAGCAGCTTCCGTGACAGCCTTTACACCGGGGAGCTGTTTTTT. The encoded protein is CASSFRDSLYTGELFF.

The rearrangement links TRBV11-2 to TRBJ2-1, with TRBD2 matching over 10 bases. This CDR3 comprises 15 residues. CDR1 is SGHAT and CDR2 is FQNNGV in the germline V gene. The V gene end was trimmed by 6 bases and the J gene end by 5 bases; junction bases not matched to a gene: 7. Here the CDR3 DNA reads TGTGCCAGCAGTTATCTAGCGGGAGTTAACAATGAGCAGTTCTTC. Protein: CASSYLAGVNNEQFF.

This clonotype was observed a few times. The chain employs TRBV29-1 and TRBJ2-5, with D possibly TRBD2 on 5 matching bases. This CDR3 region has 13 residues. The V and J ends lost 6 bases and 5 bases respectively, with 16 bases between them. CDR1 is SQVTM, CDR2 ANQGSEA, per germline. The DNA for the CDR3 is TGCAGCGTCCGGGCCCCCTGGGAGGAGACCCAGTACTTC. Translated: CSVRAPWEETQYF.

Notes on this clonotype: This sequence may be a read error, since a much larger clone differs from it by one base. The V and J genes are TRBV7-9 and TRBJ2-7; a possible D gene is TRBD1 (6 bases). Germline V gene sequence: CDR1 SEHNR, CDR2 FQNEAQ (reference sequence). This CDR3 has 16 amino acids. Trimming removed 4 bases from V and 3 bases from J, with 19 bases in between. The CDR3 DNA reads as TGTGCCAGCAGCTCAACCTCCAGACAGGTAGTCTACGAGCAGTACTTC. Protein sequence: CASSSTSRQVVYEQYF.

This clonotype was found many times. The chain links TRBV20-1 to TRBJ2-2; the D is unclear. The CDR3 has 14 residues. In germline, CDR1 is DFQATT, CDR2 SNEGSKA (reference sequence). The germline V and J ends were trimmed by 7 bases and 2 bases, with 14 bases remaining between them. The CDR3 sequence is CSVLSTRNTGELFF. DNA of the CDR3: TGCAGTGTCTTAAGTACGCGAAACACCGGGGAGCTGTTTTTT.

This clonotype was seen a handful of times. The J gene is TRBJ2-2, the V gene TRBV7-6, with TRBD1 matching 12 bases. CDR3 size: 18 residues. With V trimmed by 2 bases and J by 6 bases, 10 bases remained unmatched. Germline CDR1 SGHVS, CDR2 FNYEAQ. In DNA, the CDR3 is TGTGCCAGCAGCTTATGGGGTCCCGGGACAGGGGGCTCCGGGGAGCTGTTTTTT. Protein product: CASSLWGPGTGGSGELFF.

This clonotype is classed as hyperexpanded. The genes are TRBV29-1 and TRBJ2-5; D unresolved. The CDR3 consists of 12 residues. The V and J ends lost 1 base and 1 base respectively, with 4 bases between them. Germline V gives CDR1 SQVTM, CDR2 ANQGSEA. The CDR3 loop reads CSVEGTQETQYF. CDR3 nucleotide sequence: TGCAGCGTTGAAGGCACCCAAGAGACCCAGTACTTC.

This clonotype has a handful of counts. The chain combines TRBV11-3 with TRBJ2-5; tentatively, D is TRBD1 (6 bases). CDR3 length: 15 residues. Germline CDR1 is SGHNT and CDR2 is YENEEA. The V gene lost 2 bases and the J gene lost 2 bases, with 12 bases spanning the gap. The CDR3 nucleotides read TGTGCCAGCAGCTTAAGAGGACAGCCTCAAGAGACCCAGTACTTC. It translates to CASSLRGQPQETQYF.

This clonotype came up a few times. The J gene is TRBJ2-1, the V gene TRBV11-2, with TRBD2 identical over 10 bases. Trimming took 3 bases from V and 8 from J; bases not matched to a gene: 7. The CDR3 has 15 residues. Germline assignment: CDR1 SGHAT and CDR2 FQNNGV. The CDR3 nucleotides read TGTGCCAGCAGCTTTAGCGGGAGGACCCAAGATGAGCAGTTCTTC. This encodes CASSFSGRTQDEQFF.

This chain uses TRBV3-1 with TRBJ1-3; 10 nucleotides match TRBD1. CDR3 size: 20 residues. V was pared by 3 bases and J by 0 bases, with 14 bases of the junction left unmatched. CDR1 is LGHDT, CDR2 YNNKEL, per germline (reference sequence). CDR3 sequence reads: CASSQVGTGDGRRSGNTIYF. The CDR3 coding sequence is TGTGCCAGCAGCCAGGTAGGGACAGGGGATGGAAGACGCTCTGGAAACACCATATATTTT. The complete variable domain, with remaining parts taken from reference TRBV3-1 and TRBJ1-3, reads DTAVSQTPKYLVTQMGNDKSIKCEQNLGHDTMYWYKQDSKKFLKIMFSYNNKELIINETVPNRFSPKSPDKAHLNLHINSLELGDSAVYFCASSQVGTGDGRRSGNTIYFGEGSWLTVV.

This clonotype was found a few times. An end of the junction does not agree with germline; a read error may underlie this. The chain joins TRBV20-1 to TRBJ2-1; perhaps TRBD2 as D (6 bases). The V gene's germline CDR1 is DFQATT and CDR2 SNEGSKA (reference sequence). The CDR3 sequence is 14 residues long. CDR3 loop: CSARVPSLAAEEFF. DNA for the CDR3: TGCAGTGCTAGAGTCCCCTCACTAGCCGCTGAGGAGTTCTTC.

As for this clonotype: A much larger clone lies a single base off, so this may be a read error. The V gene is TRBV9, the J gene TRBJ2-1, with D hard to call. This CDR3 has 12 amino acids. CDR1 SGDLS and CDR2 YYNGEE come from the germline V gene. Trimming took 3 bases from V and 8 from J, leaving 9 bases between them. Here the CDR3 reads CASSDNCDEQFF. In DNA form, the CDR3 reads TGTGCCAGCAGCGACAACTGTGATGAGCAGTTCTTC.